This record concerns one TCR beta chain sequence. This clone's antigen is unknown. Base quality data are lacking; no much larger clone is found one base away. TCRbeta CDR3 regions were amplified from genomic DNA using the immunoSEQ Assay, a bias-controlled multiplex PCR. Per the source publication's procedure: The number of nucleated cells in each sample was estimated from the amplification of reference gene primers within the assay. To quantify the absolute abundance of each unique TCRbeta CDR3 rearrangement, sequence reads were collapsed and filtered. Productive Simpson clonality was computed per sample as the square root of Simpson's diversity index over productive rearrangements. The source is immuneACCESS, and TCRdb retained only in-frame sequences with V and J called. Part of the clones is not carried over; for the studies checked, unresolved V genes explain less than half of this, and the remainder is unexplained. V and J calls and clone size are those listed in that table; D and trimming were worked out from the DNA. Counted in this sample were just under 80,000 clones; 75% to 90% of them appeared once. The leading ten clones occupy approximately 4.6% of the sample.

This sample was included in a study of blood T cell repertoires in COVID-19 (dated by TCRdb to the early 2020s). Notes on the research overall: Collaborator samples came from the United States, Italy and Spain and covered acute and convalescent phases of COVID-19. The prospective study material was composed of cDNA or gDNA derived from T cells, B-cell-depleted T cells, or PBMCs. The dataset comprised deeply sampled blood TCRbeta repertoires from subjects exposed to, actively infected with, or recovered from COVID-19. A freely available public database, intended as a resource for researchers studying the immune response to SARS-CoV-2, is where the repertoires were released. The samples were drawn from the first 160 participants of the ongoing ImmuneRACE study and from 1,254 subjects provided by 6 global collaborators. A de-identified subject ID, COVID-19 status, age in years and sex were almost always included in the sample metadata. Where available, HLA class I and class II types were taken from metadata supplied by the sample provider and were not determined by assay-based typing.

V is reduced by 4 bases and J by 5 bases, leaving a spacing of 18 bases between them. Spanning cysteine to phenylalanine, the CDR3 consists of 16 amino acids. Only the CDR3 DNA is retained, 48 bases long and in frame from the first base. Via the germline V gene, CDR1 is SGHVS and CDR2 FQNEAQ. Summary of the overall study and its limitations: The amount of clinical and demographic metadata varied by source and participant and was provided uncurated.

Whole blood was collected in K2EDTA tubes by collaborating institutions according to the institutions' own protocols. For TCRbeta analysis, collaborators shipped samples as frozen whole blood, isolated PBMCs, or DNA extracted from either of those sample types. The chain is encoded by TRBV7-8 joined to TRBJ2-1; the best D guess is TRBD2, with 6 bases matching. Sample: peripheral blood. This receptor was obtained from a woman between 65 and 79 years old with acute or convalescent COVID-19. The CDR3 sequence is CASSSPLAGWDNEQFF. At the DNA level, the sequence is TGTGCCAGCAGCTCTCCACTAGCCGGATGGGACAATGAGCAGTTCTTC.